The T cell receptor (beta chain) under discussion was sequenced for a study of regulatory T cells in long-lasting Graves disease. Study-wide results and caveats: Persistent disease showed a preference for TRBV28, TRBJ1-2 and TRBJ2-5.

Libraries of TCR beta came from iRepertoire HTBI primers plus Arm-PCR of CDR3 regions. TCRdb reprocessed the multiplex PCR reads with MiXCR, giving one entry per CDR3 protein. The sample gives roughly 380,000 distinct CDR3 sequences, roughly a sixth of which show up once; around a fifth is in the top ten. Time point: newly diagnosed GD, antithyroid drugs for less than 3 months. Following extraction of RNA from PBMCs, that RNA was used to make the TCR library. This clonotype was picked up a small number of times. The antigen remains undetermined. This may arise from a read error, as a much more abundant clone is one base away. This CDR3 has 13 amino acids. From germline, CDR1 is SNHLY and CDR2 FYNNEI.

This rearrangement joins TRBV2 to TRBJ1-4, with a possible D match to TRBD1 (5 bases). The TCR sequence derives from a female donor with Graves disease. The source material was peripheral blood mononuclear cells (PBMCs), sampled at new diagnosis, from a patient treated with antithyroid drugs. The CDR3 coding sequence is TGTGCCAGCAGTGTCGGGGGGGTCGAAAAACTGTCTTTT. Residues: CASSVGGVEKLSF.